Shown below are 19 T cell receptor beta chains from a single sample sequenced in a study of blood T cell repertoires in COVID-19 (dated by TCRdb to between 2020 and 2021). The method behind the library was the immunoSEQ multiplex PCR assay. TCRdb carries this immuneACCESS record with in-frame sequences only. Its versions omit some clonotypes, under half of them owing to an unresolved V gene in the studies checked, with the rest unexplained. The sample includes nearly 90,000 clones, with approximately 90% observed a single time. Together, the top ten hold over 0.35% of the sample. Sequenced sample: peripheral blood. The receptors were sampled from a man aged 60 to 69 with acute or convalescent COVID-19.

The genes are TRBV9 and TRBJ2-3; 12 nucleotides line up with TRBD2. Trimming at V came to 0 bases and at J to 6 bases, leaving 8 bases not matched to a gene. Germline CDR1 and CDR2: SGDLS and YYNGEE. The CDR3 runs to 17 residues. Here the CDR3 DNA reads TGTGCCAGCAGCGTAGGCCCTAGCGGGGGGGAAGGCGATACGCAGTATTTT. Its translation: CASSVGPSGGEGDTQYF.

The chain is built from TRBV6-5 and TRBJ2-2; 10 bases are a match to TRBD2. J was trimmed by 7 bases and V by 8 bases; bases with no gene match: 7. Germline-derived CDR1 and CDR2 are MNHEY and SVGAGI. The CDR3 spans 14 residues. The CDR3 spells CASERGGGVGELFF. DNA for the CDR3: TGTGCCAGCGAGCGGGGGGGAGGTGTCGGGGAGCTGTTTTTT.

This chain joins TRBV5-6 and TRBJ2-4; 8 bases fit TRBD2. Trimming at V came to 0 bases and at J to 6 bases, leaving 5 bases not matched to a gene. The germline gives CDR1 SGHDT, CDR2 YYEEEE. This CDR3 contains 15 residues. The CDR3 region has the DNA TGTGCCAGCAGCTTGGTTAGCGGGGATGCAAACATTCAGTACTTC. Protein product: CASSLVSGDANIQYF.

CDR3 residues: CASSLQPTGGTEAFF. The CDR3 nucleotides are TGCGCCAGCAGCTTGCAGCCGACGGGGGGCACTGAAGCTTTCTTT. The J gene is TRBJ1-1, the V gene TRBV5-1, with D possibly TRBD1 on 5 matching bases. This CDR3 is built from 15 residues. Trimming shortened V by 1 base and J by 4 bases, and 14 bases separated the two germline ends. Per the germline V gene, CDR1 is SGHRS and CDR2 is YFSETQ.

The rearrangement links TRBV29-1 to TRBJ2-7; D is possibly TRBD1 (6 bases). Trimming cost V 4 bases and J 4 bases, with 11 bases left between them. Germline V gene lookup returns CDR1 SQVTM and CDR2 ANQGSEA. The CDR3 is 12 residues long. The CDR3 spells CSVAAGTYEQYF. CDR3 nucleotide sequence: TGCAGCGTTGCTGCAGGGACATACGAGCAGTACTTC.

V and J are TRBV21-1 and TRBJ2-5; the table names TRBD2, a call not compared with the DNA. TRBV21-1 is given as a pseudogene. The CDR3 is made up of 15 amino acids. This CDR3 is CATSGLAGSQETQYF. In nucleotides, the CDR3 is TGTGCCACCTCAGGACTAGCGGGGTCCCAAGAGACCCAGTACTTC.

V and J are TRBV19 and TRBJ1-5; 7 nucleotides align to TRBD1. Trimming removed 2 bases from V and 6 bases from J; junction bases left unmatched: 7. Germline values: CDR1 LNHDA, CDR2 SQIVND (reference sequence). The CDR3 runs to 15 residues. Here the CDR3 DNA reads TGTGCCAGTAGTATAAACAGGGGAGCAGGTCAGCCCCAGCATTTT. Residues: CASSINRGAGQPQHF.

V is TRBV6-5 and J is TRBJ2-1; TRBD2 matches at 9 bases. V lost 0 bases, J lost 4 bases, and 1 base stayed unmatched. CDR1 is MNHEY and CDR2 is SVGAGI in the germline V gene. The CDR3 spans 15 residues. The CDR3, as DNA: TGTGCCAGCAGTTACTCGCTAGCGGGATACAATGAGCAGTTCTTC. Its translation: CASSYSLAGYNEQFF.

This clone was seen just once. The chain combines TRBV5-1 with TRBJ2-2; D remains ambiguous. The CDR3 extends over 14 amino acids. Germline lookup yields CDR1 SGHRS and CDR2 YFSETQ. The germline V and J ends were trimmed by 6 bases and 0 bases, with 9 bases remaining between them. The CDR3 is CASTDTSNTGELFF. CDR3 DNA: TGCGCCAGCACCGACACCTCGAACACCGGGGAGCTGTTTTTT. Based on the CDR3 plus reference TRBV5-1 and TRBJ2-2, the full variable domain is KAGVTQTPRYLIKTRGQQVTLSCSPISGHRSVSWYQQTPGQGLQFLFEYFSETQRNKGNFPGRFSGRQFSNSRSEMNVSTLELGDSALYLCASTDTSNTGELFFGEGSRLTVL.

The CDR3 DNA is TGCGCCAGCACACAGGGAATCTATCTGGAACAAGAGACCCAGTACTTC. Protein product: CASTQGIYLEQETQYF. The gene calls are TRBV5-1 and TRBJ2-5, with D possibly matching TRBD1 (6 bases). The length of the CDR3 is 16 residues. Germline CDR1 SGHRS, CDR2 YFSETQ. V lost 6 bases, J lost 2 bases, and 20 bases lay in between. The full variable domain, with the rest looked up from reference TRBV5-1 and TRBJ2-5, is KAGVTQTPRYLIKTRGQQVTLSCSPISGHRSVSWYQQTPGQGLQFLFEYFSETQRNKGNFPGRFSGRQFSNSRSEMNVSTLELGDSALYLCASTQGIYLEQETQYFGPGTRLLVL.

The chain recombines TRBV4-1 with TRBJ2-1, with TRBD2 matching 10 bases. The CDR3 extends over 16 amino acids. V lost 5 bases to trimming and J lost 8 bases; unmatched junction nucleotides: 12. Germline V CDR1 and CDR2: MGHRA, YSYEKL. DNA for the CDR3: TGCGCCAGCAGCACGGGGGGGCTAGCGGGAGTCCATGAGCAGTTCTTC. Its translation is CASSTGGLAGVHEQFF.

The V and J genes are TRBV14 and TRBJ2-7; 9 bases fit TRBD1. Germline V gene sequence: CDR1 SGHDN, CDR2 FVKESK. The CDR3 contains 15 residues. V shed 1 base and J 3 bases; nucleotides not matched to a gene: 4. The CDR3 loop is CASSQVGTGFYEQYF. The CDR3 DNA is TGTGCCAGCAGCCAAGTAGGGACAGGGTTCTACGAGCAGTACTTC.

J is TRBJ1-1 and V is TRBV5-1; 7 bases are a match to TRBD1. The germline V gene encodes CDR1 SGHRS and CDR2 YFSETQ. The CDR3 contains 17 residues. J was trimmed by 3 bases and V by 5 bases; bases with no gene match: 16. Here the CDR3 reads CASSSRTGSRIYTEAFF. As DNA, the CDR3 is TGCGCCAGCAGTTCTAGGACAGGTAGTCGGATATACACTGAAGCTTTCTTT.

This chain links TRBV18 with TRBJ1-2; tentatively, D is TRBD1 (5 bases). The CDR3 is 14 amino acids. Per the germline V gene, CDR1 is KGHSH and CDR2 is LQKENI. V lost 2 bases and J lost 8, with 15 bases in between. DNA of the CDR3: TGTGCCAGCTCACCATCAGGGAACCACCAAGGCTACACCTTC. This encodes CASSPSGNHQGYTF.

The chain couples TRBV19 to TRBJ1-5; the D gene is possibly TRBD1 (5 bases). The CDR3 contains 16 residues. Trimming pared 3 bases from V and 9 bases from J, leaving 21 bases between. Germline V gene lookup returns CDR1 LNHDA and CDR2 SQIVND (reference sequence). DNA for the CDR3: TGTGCCAGTAGTATCTCGGACACCCCAGGTAACCCGCCCCAGCATTTT. It is translated as CASSISDTPGNPPQHF.

The chain combines TRBV24-1 with TRBJ2-1; TRBD2 agrees at 10 bases. V shed 6 bases and J 5 bases; nucleotides not matched to a gene: 6. This CDR3 has 15 amino acids. Looked up from germline, CDR1 is KGHDR and CDR2 is SFDVKD. CDR3 sequence reads: CATSSGRAVDNEQFF. The CDR3 bases are TGTGCCACCAGTAGCGGGAGGGCCGTCGACAATGAGCAGTTCTTC.

The gene calls are TRBV29-1 and TRBJ2-7, with D possibly being TRBD1 (6 bases). V lost 4 bases and J 6 bases, leaving 13 bases between the germline ends. CDR1 is SQVTM, CDR2 ANQGSEA, per germline. CDR3 length: 12 residues. The CDR3 is CSVAGQPSEQYF. The CDR3, as DNA: TGCAGCGTTGCGGGACAACCCTCCGAGCAGTACTTC.

This chain connects TRBV7-9 to TRBJ1-1; D is ambiguous. This CDR3 is 14 amino acids long. The V end lost 2 bases, the J end lost 1 base, and 8 bases lay between the germline ends. From germline, CDR1 is SEHNR and CDR2 FQNEAQ (reference sequence). The CDR3 DNA reads TGTGCCAGCAGCTTACTATCGGGGAACACTGAAGCTTTCTTT. Encoded protein: CASSLLSGNTEAFF.

This rearrangement joins TRBV3-1 (or the pseudogene TRBV3-2) to TRBJ2-7; TRBD2 is a possible D gene (6 bases). The CDR3 is 14 amino acids. Germline V gene data show CDR1 as LGHDT and CDR2 as YNNKEL (reference sequence). Trimming stripped 4 bases from V and 4 bases from J, with 14 bases between. The CDR3: CASSPYQRGYEQYF. DNA for the CDR3: TGTGCCAGCAGCCCGTACCAACGGGGGTACGAGCAGTACTTC.